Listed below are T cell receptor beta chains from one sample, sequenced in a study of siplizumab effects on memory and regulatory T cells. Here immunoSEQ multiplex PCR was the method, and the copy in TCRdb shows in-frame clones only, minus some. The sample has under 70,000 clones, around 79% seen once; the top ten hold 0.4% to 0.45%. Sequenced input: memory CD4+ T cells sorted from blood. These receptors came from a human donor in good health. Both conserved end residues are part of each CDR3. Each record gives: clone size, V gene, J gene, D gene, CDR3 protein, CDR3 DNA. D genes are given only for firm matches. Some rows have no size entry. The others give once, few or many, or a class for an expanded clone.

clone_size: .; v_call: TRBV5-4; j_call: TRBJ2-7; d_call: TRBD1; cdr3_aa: CASSSTTGKEQYF; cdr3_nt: TGTGCCAGCAGCTCGACGACAGGGAAGGAGCAGTACTTC
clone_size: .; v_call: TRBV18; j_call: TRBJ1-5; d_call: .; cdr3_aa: CASSSNMDVYQPQHF; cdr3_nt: TGTGCCAGCTCATCAAACATGGATGTATATCAGCCCCAGCATTTT
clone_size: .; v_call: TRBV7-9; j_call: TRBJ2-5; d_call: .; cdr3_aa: CASSFRGDLQETQYF; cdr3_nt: TGTGCCAGCAGCTTTCGCGGGGATCTCCAAGAGACCCAGTACTTC
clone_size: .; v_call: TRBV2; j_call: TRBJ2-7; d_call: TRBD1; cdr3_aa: CASSHGTANYEQYF; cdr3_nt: TGTGCCAGCAGCCACGGGACAGCCAACTACGAGCAGTACTTC
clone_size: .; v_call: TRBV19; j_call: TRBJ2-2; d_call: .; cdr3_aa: CASSRRASGTGELFF; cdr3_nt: TGTGCCAGTAGTAGGAGGGCGTCGGGCACCGGGGAGCTGTTTTTT
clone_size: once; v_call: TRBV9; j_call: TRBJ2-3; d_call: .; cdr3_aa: CASSPRWGDPTDTQYF; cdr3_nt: TGTGCCAGCAGCCCACGGTGGGGGGACCCCACAGATACGCAGTATTTT
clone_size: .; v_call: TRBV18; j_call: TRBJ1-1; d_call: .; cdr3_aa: CASSPPGAKGEAFF; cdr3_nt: TGTGCCAGCTCACCACCGGGGGCTAAGGGTGAAGCTTTCTTT
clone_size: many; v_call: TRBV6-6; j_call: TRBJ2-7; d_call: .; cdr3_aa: CASRTGTVQF; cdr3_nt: TGTGCCAGCAGAACCGGGACGGTTCAGTTC
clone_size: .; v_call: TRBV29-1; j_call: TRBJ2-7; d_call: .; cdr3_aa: CSVEDRRGRYEQYF; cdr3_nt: TGCAGCGTTGAAGATCGCAGGGGGAGGTACGAGCAGTACTTC
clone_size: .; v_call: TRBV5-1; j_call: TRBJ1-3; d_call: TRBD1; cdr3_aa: CASSQGVSGNTIYF; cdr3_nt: TGCGCCAGCAGCCAGGGGGTCTCTGGAAACACCATATATTTT
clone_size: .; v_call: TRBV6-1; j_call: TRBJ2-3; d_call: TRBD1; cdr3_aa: CASRQGRSDTQYF; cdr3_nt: TGTGCCAGCAGACAGGGGCGGTCAGATACGCAGTATTTT
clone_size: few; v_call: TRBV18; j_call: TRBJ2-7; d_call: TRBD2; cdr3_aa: CASSPLAGGYEQYF; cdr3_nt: TGTGCCAGCTCACCATTAGCGGGGGGCTACGAGCAGTACTTC
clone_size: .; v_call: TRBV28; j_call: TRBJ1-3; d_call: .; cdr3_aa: CASSLMLAGNTIYF; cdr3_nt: TGTGCCAGCAGTTTAATGCTGGCTGGAAACACCATATATTTT
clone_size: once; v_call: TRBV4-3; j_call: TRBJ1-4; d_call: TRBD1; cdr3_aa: CASSHTDRDNEKLFF; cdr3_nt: TGCGCCAGCAGCCACACGGACAGGGACAATGAAAAACTGTTTTTT
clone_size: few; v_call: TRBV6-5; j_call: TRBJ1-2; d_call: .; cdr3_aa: CASSYSTQSNYGYTF; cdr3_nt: TGTGCCAGCAGTTACTCGACTCAAAGCAACTATGGCTACACCTTC
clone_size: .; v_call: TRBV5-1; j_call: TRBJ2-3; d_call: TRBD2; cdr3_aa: CASSLTSGGPITDTQYF; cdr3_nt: TGCGCCAGCAGCTTGACTAGCGGGGGGCCGATCACAGATACGCAGTATTTT
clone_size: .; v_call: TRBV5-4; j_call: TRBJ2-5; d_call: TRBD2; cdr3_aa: CASSLAASGYQETQYF; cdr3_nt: TGTGCCAGCAGCTTGGCGGCTAGCGGGTACCAAGAGACCCAGTACTTC
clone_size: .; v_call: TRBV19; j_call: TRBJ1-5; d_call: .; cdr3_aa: CASSIENSNQPQHF; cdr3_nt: TGTGCCAGTAGTATAGAGAATAGCAATCAGCCCCAGCATTTT
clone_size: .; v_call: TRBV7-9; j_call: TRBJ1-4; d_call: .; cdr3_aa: CASSPDNEKLFF; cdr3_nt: TGTGCCAGCAGCCCCGATAATGAAAAACTGTTTTTT
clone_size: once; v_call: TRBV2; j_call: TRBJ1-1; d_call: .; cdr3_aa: CASSAHGRGTEAFF; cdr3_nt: TGTGCCAGCAGTGCACATGGACGTGGGACTGAAGCTTTCTTT
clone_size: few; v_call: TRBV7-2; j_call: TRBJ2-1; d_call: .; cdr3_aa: CASSLSWGGYNEQFF; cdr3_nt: TGTGCCAGCAGCTTATCTTGGGGCGGGTACAATGAGCAGTTCTTC
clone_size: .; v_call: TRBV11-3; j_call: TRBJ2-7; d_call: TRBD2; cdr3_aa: CASSLDGGSSYEQYF; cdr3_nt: TGTGCCAGCAGCCTAGACGGGGGGAGCTCCTACGAGCAGTACTTC
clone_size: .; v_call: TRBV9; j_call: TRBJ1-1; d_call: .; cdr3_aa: CASSVTALNTEAFF; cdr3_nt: TGTGCCAGCAGCGTAACGGCCTTGAACACTGAAGCTTTCTTT
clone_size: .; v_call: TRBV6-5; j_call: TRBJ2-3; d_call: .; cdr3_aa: CASSWGMRGSTDTQYF; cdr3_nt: TGTGCCAGCAGTTGGGGTATGAGGGGGAGCACAGATACGCAGTATTTT
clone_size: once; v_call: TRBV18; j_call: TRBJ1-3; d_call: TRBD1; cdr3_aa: CASSPRDSLSSGNTIYF; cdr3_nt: TGTGCCAGCTCACCTCGGGACAGCCTGAGCTCTGGAAACACCATATATTTT
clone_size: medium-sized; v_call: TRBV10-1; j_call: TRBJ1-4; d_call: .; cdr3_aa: CASSEGGGKLFF; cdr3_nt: TGCGCCAGCAGTGAAGGGGGGGGAAAACTGTTTTTT
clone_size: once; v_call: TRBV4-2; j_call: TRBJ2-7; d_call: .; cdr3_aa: CASSQGTGTSDYEQYF; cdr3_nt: TGTGCCAGCAGCCAAGGAACAGGGACCTCGGACTACGAGCAGTACTTC
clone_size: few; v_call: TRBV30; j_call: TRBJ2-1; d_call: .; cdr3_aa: CAWRGFYNEQFF; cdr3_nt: TGTGCCTGGAGGGGATTCTACAATGAGCAGTTCTTC
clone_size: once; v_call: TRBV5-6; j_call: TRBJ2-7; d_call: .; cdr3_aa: CASSSPGHTYEQYF; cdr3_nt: TGTGCCAGCAGCTCTCCGGGACACACCTACGAGCAGTACTTC
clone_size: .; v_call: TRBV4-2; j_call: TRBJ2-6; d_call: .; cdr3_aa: CASSQESPGNPGANVLTF; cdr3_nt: TGTGCCAGCAGCCAAGAATCCCCAGGGAACCCTGGGGCCAACGTCCTGACTTTC
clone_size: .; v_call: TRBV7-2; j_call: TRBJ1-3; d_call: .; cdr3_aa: CASSLYHSSGNTIYF; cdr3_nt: TGTGCCAGCAGCTTATATCACAGCTCTGGAAACACCATATATTTT
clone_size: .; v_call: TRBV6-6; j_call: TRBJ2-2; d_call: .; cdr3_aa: CASGTGSGTGELFF; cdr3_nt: TGTGCCAGCGGGACGGGGTCGGGCACCGGGGAGCTGTTTTTT
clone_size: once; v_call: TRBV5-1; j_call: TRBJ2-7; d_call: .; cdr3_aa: CASSNTSGHYEQYF; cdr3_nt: TGCGCCAGCAGTAATACATCGGGACACTACGAGCAGTACTTC
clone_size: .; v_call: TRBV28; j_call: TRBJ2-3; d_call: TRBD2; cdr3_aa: CASSPNSGGLDTQYF; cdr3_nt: TGTGCCAGCAGTCCTAATAGCGGGGGTCTAGATACGCAGTATTTT
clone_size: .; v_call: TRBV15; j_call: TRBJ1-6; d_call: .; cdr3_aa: CATSLAGSYNSPLHF; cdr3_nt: TGTGCCACCAGCCTTGCCGGCTCCTATAATTCACCCCTCCACTTT